Sequencing of this T cell receptor (beta chain) was carried out in a study of blood T cell repertoires in COVID-19. Study at large: Donors in the United States, Italy and Spain gave samples during acute or convalescent COVID-19.

Sequencing used immunoSEQ multiplex PCR; TCRdb keeps in-frame clones, though not all of them. The table shows 200,000 to 250,000 clones, with around 89% occurring only once. The V segment lost 1 base and the J segment 2 bases; nucleotides outside the gene matches: 1. Germline V gives CDR1 LGHNA, CDR2 YNFKEQ. The length of the CDR3 is 14 residues. Comment on this clone: The same CDR3 can be traced to other DNA sequences in this sample.

This sequence joins TRBV4-2 and TRBJ2-5; the match to TRBD2 covers 7 bases. Sequenced sample: PBMCs or T cells enriched from blood (not recorded which). The clonotype comes from a man aged 25 to 40 who had been exposed to COVID-19. This chain's CDR3 is CASSQAGGQETQYF. Here the CDR3 DNA reads TGTGCCAGCAGCCAAGCCGGGGGGCAAGAGACCCAGTACTTC.